These T cell receptor beta chains were read from a single sample in a study of T cell clones after liver transplantation. Sequenced by immunoSEQ multiplex PCR; TCRdb stores in-frame clones only, minus some. The sample lists about 51,000 clones; roughly 90% were seen once. The sequencing here drew on CD8+ T cells from blood, taken 12 months after liver transplant. The receptor set was obtained from a human patient who received a liver transplant. Certain T cells may be donor cells from the graft. The conserved cysteine and the conserved F or W are not part of the CDR3 here. Each record gives: V gene, CDR3 protein.

TRBV7-9 | ASSLTLGSTLREQY
TRBV10-1 | ASSESLVVGSDTQY
TRBV5-4 | ASSPTSGLSYEQY
TRBV19 | ASKTGTNGYT
TRBV5-1 | ASSYGDSYEQY
TRBV5-1 | ASSFERNYGYT
TRBV6-1 | ASSEGGMNGEQY
TRBV4-3 | ASSQDLGYTGELF
TRBV6-6 | ASSYTQEAF
TRBV4-1 | ASSQPDRASEKLF
TRBV27 | ASSLAGNYNEQF
TRBV4-1 | ASSQGPAMSSYNEQF
TRBV27 | ASEAGTGGTDTQY
TRBV19 | ASSIGTGQH
TRBV4-1 | ASSLVLAGDSYEQY
TRBV4-3 | ASSQDLRDRVAGELF
TRBV28 | ASSLGQLQETQY
TRBV7-9 | ASTPIAQIGNEQF
TRBV27 | ASSFVGSTDTQY
TRBV13 | ASSLDMYEQY
TRBV27 | ASSPRGGDSQPQH
TRBV27 | ASSPSPGTGNTEAF
TRBV7-9 | ASSLAGKSYNEQF
TRBV9 | ASSVEGFMNTEAF
TRBV29-1 | SVEAWDEAF
TRBV7-8 | ASSLAVSNYEQY
TRBV27 | ASSLRRGNTEAF
TRBV18 | ASSPPKGQLYSYEQY
TRBV5-6 | ASSWGTGGLGYT
TRBV2 | ASSEGERSEAF
TRBV11-2 | ASSLDKDGQPQH
TRBV28 | ASTVGLFGEGSSYNEQF
TRBV4-1 | ASSHGTGAYYEQY
TRBV2 | ASSGEASRTYEQY
TRBV28 | ASSLWGLAGKENIQY
TRBV28 | ASSLPPREISYEQY
TRBV29-1 | TITGATGELF
TRBV4-1 | ATSRQFPDEQY
TRBV6-1 | ASSEGIANSFTGWNEQY
TRBV19 | ASRLTGGGNQPQH
TRBV9 | ASSVGGSTYEQY
TRBV29-1 | SVEDGGA
TRBV28 | ASTLQSYNEQF
TRBV4-1 | ASSPRGRLGVYEQY
TRBV7-2 | ASSYLDRPGDGYT
TRBV7-2 | ASSLVGVEKLF